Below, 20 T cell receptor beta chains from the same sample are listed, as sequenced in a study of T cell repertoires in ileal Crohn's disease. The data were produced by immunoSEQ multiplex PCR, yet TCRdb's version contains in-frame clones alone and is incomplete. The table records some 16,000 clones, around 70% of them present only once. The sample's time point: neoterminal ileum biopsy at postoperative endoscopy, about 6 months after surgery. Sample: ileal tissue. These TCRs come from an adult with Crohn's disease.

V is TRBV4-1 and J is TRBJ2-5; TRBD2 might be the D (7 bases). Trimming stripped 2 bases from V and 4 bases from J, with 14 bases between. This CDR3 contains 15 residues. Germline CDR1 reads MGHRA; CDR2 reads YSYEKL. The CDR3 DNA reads TGCGCCAGCAGCCAAACTGGGGGGGGCCCAGAGACCCAGTACTTC. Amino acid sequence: CASSQTGGGPETQYF.

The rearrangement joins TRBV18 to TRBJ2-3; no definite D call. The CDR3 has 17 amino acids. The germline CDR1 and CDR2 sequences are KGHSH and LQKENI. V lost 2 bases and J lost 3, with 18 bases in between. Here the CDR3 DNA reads TGTGCCAGCTCACCAGGTGTAGCCGAGACCGAGACAGATACGCAGTATTTT. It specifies CASSPGVAETETDTQYF.

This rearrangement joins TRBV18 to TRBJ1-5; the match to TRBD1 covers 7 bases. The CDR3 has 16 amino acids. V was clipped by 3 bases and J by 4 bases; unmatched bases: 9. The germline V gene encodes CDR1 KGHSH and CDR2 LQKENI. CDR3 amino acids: CASSPLADRSNQPQHF. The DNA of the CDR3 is TGTGCCAGCTCACCCCTCGCGGACAGGAGTAATCAGCCCCAGCATTTT.

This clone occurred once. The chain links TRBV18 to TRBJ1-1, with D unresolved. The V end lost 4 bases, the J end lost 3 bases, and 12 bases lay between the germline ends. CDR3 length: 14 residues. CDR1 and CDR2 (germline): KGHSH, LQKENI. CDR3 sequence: CASSLQTKHTEAFF. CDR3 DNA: TGTGCCAGCTCACTACAAACCAAACACACTGAAGCTTTCTTT.

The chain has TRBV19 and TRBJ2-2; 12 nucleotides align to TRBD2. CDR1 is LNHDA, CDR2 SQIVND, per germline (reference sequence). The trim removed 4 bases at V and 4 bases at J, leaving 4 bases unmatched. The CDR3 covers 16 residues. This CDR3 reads CASSTGLAGRTGELFF. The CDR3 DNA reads TGTGCCAGTAGTACGGGACTAGCGGGCCGCACCGGGGAGCTGTTTTTT.

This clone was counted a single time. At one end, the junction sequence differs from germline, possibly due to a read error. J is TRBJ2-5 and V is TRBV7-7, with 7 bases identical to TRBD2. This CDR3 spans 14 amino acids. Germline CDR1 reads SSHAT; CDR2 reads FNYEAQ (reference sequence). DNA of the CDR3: TGTGCTAGCAGCTTAGCGGGCAGCCAAGAGACCCAGTACTTC. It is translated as CASSLAGSQETQYF.

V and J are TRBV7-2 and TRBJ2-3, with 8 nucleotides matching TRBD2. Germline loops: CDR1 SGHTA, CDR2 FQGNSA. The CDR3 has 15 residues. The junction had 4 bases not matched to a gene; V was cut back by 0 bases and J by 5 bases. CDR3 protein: CASSLAAGVGDTQYF. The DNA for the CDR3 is TGTGCCAGCAGCTTAGCAGCGGGAGTAGGAGATACGCAGTATTTT.

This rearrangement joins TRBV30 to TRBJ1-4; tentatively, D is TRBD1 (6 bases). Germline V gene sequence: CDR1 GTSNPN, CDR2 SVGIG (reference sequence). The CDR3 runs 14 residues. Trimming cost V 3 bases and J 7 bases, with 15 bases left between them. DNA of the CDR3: TGTGCCTGGAGGGATCAGGGGTATATTGAAAAACTGTTTTTT. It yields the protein CAWRDQGYIEKLFF.

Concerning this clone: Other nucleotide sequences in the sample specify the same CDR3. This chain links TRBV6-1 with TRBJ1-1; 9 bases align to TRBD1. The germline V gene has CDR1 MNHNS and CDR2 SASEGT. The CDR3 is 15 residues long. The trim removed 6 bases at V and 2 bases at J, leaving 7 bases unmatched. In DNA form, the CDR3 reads TGTGCCAGCAGAAAAACAGGGGGCGTTAACACTGAAGCTTTCTTT. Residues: CASRKTGGVNTEAFF.

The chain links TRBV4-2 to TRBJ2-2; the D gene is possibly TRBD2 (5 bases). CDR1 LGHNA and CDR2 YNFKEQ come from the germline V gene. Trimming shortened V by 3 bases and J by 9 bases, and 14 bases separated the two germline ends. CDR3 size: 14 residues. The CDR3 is CASSQAGVTRELFF. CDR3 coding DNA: TGTGCCAGCAGCCAGGCCGGGGTTACAAGGGAGCTGTTTTTT.

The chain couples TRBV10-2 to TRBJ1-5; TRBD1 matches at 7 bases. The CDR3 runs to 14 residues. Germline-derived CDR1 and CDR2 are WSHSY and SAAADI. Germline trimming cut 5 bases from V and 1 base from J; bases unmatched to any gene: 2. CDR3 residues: CASSLTGSNQPQHF. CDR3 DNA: TGCGCCAGCAGTTTGACAGGGAGCAATCAGCCCCAGCATTTT.

The CDR3 loop reads CASSLAPDRGGYGYTF. CDR3 bases: TGCGCCAGCAGCTTGGCCCCGGACAGGGGCGGCTATGGCTACACCTTC. The chain carries TRBV5-1 and TRBJ1-2, with TRBD1 identical over 9 bases. Germline values: CDR1 SGHRS, CDR2 YFSETQ. This CDR3 has 16 amino acids. The V and J ends lost 0 bases and 4 bases, in that order; junction bases with no gene match: 7.

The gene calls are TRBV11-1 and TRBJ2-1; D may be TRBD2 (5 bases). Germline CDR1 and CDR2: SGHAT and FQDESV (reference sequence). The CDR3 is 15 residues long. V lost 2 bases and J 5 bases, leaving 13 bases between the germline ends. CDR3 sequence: CASSLLLVRDNEQFF. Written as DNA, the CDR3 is TGTGCCAGCAGCTTACTACTAGTAAGAGACAATGAGCAGTTCTTC.

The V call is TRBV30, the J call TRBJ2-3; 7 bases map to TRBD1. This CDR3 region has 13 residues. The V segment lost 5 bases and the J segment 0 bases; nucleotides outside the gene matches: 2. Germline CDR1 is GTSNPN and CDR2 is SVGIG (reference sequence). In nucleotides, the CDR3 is TGTGCCTGGGAGGGGGCTAGCACAGATACGCAGTATTTT. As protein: CAWEGASTDTQYF.

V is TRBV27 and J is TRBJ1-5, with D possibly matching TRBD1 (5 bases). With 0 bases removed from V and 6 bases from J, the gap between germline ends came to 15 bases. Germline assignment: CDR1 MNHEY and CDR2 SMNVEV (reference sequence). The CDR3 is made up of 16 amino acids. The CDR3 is CASSLSGPGGVQPQHF. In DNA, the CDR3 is TGTGCCAGCAGTTTATCCGGTCCGGGAGGGGTTCAGCCCCAGCATTTT.

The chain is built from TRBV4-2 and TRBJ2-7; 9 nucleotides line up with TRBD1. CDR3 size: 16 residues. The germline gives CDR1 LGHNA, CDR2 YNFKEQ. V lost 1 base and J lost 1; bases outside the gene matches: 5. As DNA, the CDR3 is TGTGCCAGCAGCCAAGTTAAAGGACAGGGGTCCTACGAGCAGTACTTC. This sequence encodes CASSQVKGQGSYEQYF.

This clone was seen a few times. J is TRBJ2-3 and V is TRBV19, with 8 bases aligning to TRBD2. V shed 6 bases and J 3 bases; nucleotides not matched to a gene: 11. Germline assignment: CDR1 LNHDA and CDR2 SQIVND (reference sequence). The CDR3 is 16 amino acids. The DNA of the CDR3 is TGTGCCAGTAGCCCCCTCCGGCGGGGGGTTACAGATACGCAGTATTTT. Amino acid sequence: CASSPLRRGVTDTQYF. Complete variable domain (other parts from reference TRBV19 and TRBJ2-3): DGGITQSPKYLFRKEGQNVTLSCEQNLNHDAMYWYRQDPGQGLRLIYYSQIVNDFQKGDIAEGYSVSREKKESFPLTVTSAQKNPTAFYLCASSPLRRGVTDTQYFGPGTRLTVL.

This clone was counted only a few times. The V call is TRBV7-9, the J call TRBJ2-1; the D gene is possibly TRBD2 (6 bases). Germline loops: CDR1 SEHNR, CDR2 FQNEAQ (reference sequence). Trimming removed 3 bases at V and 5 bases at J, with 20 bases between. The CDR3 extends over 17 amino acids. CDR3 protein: CASSLSGRGAKNNEQFF. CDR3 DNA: TGTGCCAGCAGCTTGTCCGGGAGAGGGGCCAAAAACAATGAGCAGTTCTTC.

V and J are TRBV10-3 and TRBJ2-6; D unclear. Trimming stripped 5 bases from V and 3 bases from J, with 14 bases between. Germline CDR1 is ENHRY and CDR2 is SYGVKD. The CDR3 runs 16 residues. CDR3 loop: CAISPHSADGANVLTF. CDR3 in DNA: TGTGCCATCAGTCCTCACTCTGCGGATGGGGCCAACGTCCTGACTTTC.

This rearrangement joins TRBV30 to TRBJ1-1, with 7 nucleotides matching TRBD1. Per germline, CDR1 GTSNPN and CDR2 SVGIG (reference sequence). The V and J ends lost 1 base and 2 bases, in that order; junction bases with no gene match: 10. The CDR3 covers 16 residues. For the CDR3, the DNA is TGTGCCTGGAGTGCCGGGACAGAAAGACCAAACACTGAAGCTTTCTTT. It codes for CAWSAGTERPNTEAFF.